This entry describes one T cell receptor (beta chain). What it binds is unknown. Sample-barcoded 5' priming and a J-beta primer mix drove a second PCR of roughly 7 to 11 cycles. One entry per CDR3 protein results from TCRdb running MiXCR on the 5' RACE reads. This sample has hundreds of thousands of distinct CDR3 sequences, with 55% to 70% found just once. These data belong to a study of blood T cells in healthy people across ages. The study, taken as a whole, reports: Across samples, TCR beta diversity tracked strongly with naive T cell percentage.

CDR1 is LNHNV and CDR2 is YYDKDF in the germline V gene (reference sequence). V lost 5 bases to trimming and J lost 3 bases; unmatched junction nucleotides: 12. The CDR3 covers 16 residues. This receptor was obtained from a man younger than 45 in good health. The chain has TRBV15 and TRBJ1-2; 7 positions match TRBD1. Sequencing input: blood. The CDR3: CATSGFGTDPDYGYTF. CDR3 coding DNA: TGTGCCACCAGCGGGTTCGGGACAGACCCAGACTATGGCTACACCTTC.